Following are 9 T cell receptor beta chains from one sample sequenced in a study of blood T cell repertoires in COVID-19 (dated by TCRdb to the early 2020s). Preparation of the library involved the immunoSEQ multiplex PCR assay. The clones in this table, taken by TCRdb from immuneACCESS, are in-frame only. Not every clone is retained; where verified, under half of the shortfall comes from an unresolved V gene, and the cause of the rest is unknown. The sample table shows fewer than 300,000 clones, and 86% are seen once. The top ten hold over 9.5% of the sample. Material: peripheral blood. These receptors were taken from a woman aged 25 to 39 with COVID-19, enrolled during active disease.

The chain is built from TRBV5-8 and TRBJ1-1, with D perhaps TRBD1 (6 bases). This CDR3 is built from 15 residues. V was trimmed by 4 bases and J by 4 bases, leaving 17 bases between them. CDR1 is SGHTS, CDR2 YDEGEE, per germline. CDR3 bases: TGTGCCAGCAGCCCTTACAGGGCGGCGAGCACTGAAGCTTTCTTT. It specifies CASSPYRAASTEAFF.

This chain connects TRBV10-2 to TRBJ2-3; D perhaps matches TRBD1 (5 bases). The CDR3 is made up of 15 amino acids. Trimming shortened V by 6 bases and J by 0 bases, and 13 bases separated the two germline ends. CDR1 and CDR2 from the germline V gene are WSHSY and SAAADI. This CDR3 reads CASRSLTASTDTQYF. CDR3 nucleotides: TGCGCCAGCAGGAGCCTGACAGCTAGCACAGATACGCAGTATTTT.

The chain is built from TRBV7-9 and TRBJ1-1; D unresolved. The CDR3 has 13 amino acids. From germline, CDR1 is SEHNR and CDR2 FQNEAQ (reference sequence). V was trimmed by 4 bases and J by 8 bases, leaving 14 bases between them. The CDR3 coding sequence is TGTGCCAGCAGCTCGGGGTATGGCGGAGAAGCTTTCTTT. Amino acids: CASSSGYGGEAFF.

The V and J genes are TRBV7-2 and TRBJ2-7; D is uncertain. Per germline, CDR1 SGHTA and CDR2 FQGNSA. The ends were cut back, 3 bases at V and 5 bases at J, with 8 bases in the middle. CDR3 size: 12 residues. The CDR3 loop is CASSFDIDEQYF. CDR3 DNA sequence: TGTGCCAGCAGCTTTGACATCGACGAGCAGTACTTC.

This chain connects TRBV19 to TRBJ2-1; possibly TRBD2 for D (5 bases). Germline V gene data show CDR1 as LNHDA and CDR2 as SQIVND (reference sequence). The germline V and J ends were trimmed by 4 bases and 9 bases, with 22 bases remaining between them. CDR3 size: 16 residues. The CDR3 bases are TGTGCCAGTAGTACCCCCGGTCCACCCGGGGTGCCTGAGCAGTTCTTC. As protein: CASSTPGPPGVPEQFF.

The CDR3 region has the DNA TGTGCCAGTAGTCTTCCGGGAGGATACGGAAACACCATATATTTT. It translates to CASSLPGGYGNTIYF. J is TRBJ1-3 and V is TRBV19; no definite D call. CDR1 is LNHDA and CDR2 is SQIVND in the germline V gene (reference sequence). The V end was cut by 5 bases, the J end by 4 bases, with 15 bases between. This CDR3 region has 15 residues.

This chain connects TRBV7-8 to TRBJ2-1, with TRBD2 identical over 13 bases. Trimming at V came to 7 bases and at J to 8 bases, leaving 17 bases not matched to a gene. Germline V lookup: CDR1 SGHVS, CDR2 FQNEAQ. This CDR3 spans 18 amino acids. The CDR3 spells CASTPYPTGTSGNHEQFF. The CDR3, as DNA: TGTGCCAGCACCCCCTACCCCACCGGGACTAGCGGGAACCATGAGCAGTTCTTC.

This sequence joins TRBV5-5 and TRBJ1-2; possibly TRBD1 for D (5 bases). The CDR3 extends over 14 amino acids. Germline assignment: CDR1 SGHKS and CDR2 YYEKEE (reference sequence). V dropped 5 bases and J dropped 4 bases, with 15 bases sitting between them. The CDR3 loop reads CASSYPGGGYGYTF. The CDR3 DNA sequence: TGTGCCAGCAGTTACCCTGGGGGGGGCTATGGCTACACCTTC.

This clone was observed once. The chain links TRBV7-2 to TRBJ2-5, with 9 nucleotides matching TRBD1. The CDR3 is 16 amino acids. Germline values: CDR1 SGHTA, CDR2 FQGNSA. Losses at the gene ends were 4 bases for V and 4 bases for J; bases not matched to a gene: 10. In DNA form, the CDR3 reads TGTGCCAGCAGCTACTTGAGGACAGGGGTGGGAGAGACCCAGTACTTC. Its translation is CASSYLRTGVGETQYF. The complete variable domain, with remaining parts taken from reference TRBV7-2 and TRBJ2-5, reads GAGVSQSPSNKVTEKGKDVELRCDPISGHTALYWYRQSLGQGLEFLIYFQGNSAPDKSGLPSDRFSAERTGGSVSTLTIQRTQQEDSAVYLCASSYLRTGVGETQYFGPGTRLLVL.